The 13 T cell receptor beta chains given below trace back to one sample, sequenced in a study of cytomegalovirus exposure and HLA in healthy donors. Primers for the PCR totalled 60 Vbeta and 13 Jbeta. Profiled with immunoSEQ multiplex PCR; TCRdb holds only in-frame clones, not every one. Of some 190,000 clones listed, more than 75% are singletons. Sequencing was done on a sample of PBMCs. These receptors were collected from a man between 35 and 55 years old in good health and CMV-seronegative.

The chain combines TRBV27 with TRBJ2-7; 10 bases fit TRBD2. This CDR3 has 14 residues. The junction had 6 bases not matched to a gene; V was cut back by 4 bases and J by 6 bases. Per germline, CDR1 MNHEY and CDR2 SMNVEV (reference sequence). CDR3 sequence: CASSSPLAGAEQYF. The CDR3 bases are TGTGCCAGCAGTTCTCCCCTAGCGGGAGCCGAGCAGTACTTC.

The rearrangement links TRBV5-4 to TRBJ2-7; 7 bases align to TRBD2. The V and J ends lost 4 bases and 7 bases, in that order; junction bases with no gene match: 14. The CDR3 is 15 amino acids. The germline CDR1 and CDR2 sequences are SGHNT and YYREEE (reference sequence). CDR3 DNA sequence: TGTGCCAGCAGCCACCCGGGGCTAGCGGAGGGGGAGCAGTACTTC. Translated, it gives CASSHPGLAEGEQYF.

The chain joins TRBV25-1 to TRBJ2-3, with 8 bases that match TRBD1. The CDR3 sequence is 15 residues long. Germline CDR1 and CDR2: MGHDK and SYGVNS. V was pared by 6 bases and J by 1 base, with 6 bases of the junction left unmatched. The CDR3 is CASSYLGQGTDTQYF. In nucleotides, the CDR3 is TGTGCCAGCAGCTACCTGGGACAGGGCACAGATACGCAGTATTTT.

The genes are TRBV27 and TRBJ2-7; 8 positions agree with TRBD2. Germline lookup yields CDR1 MNHEY and CDR2 SMNVEV (reference sequence). This CDR3 is 16 amino acids long. Trimming removed 0 bases from V and 0 bases from J; junction bases left unmatched: 4. CDR3 protein: CASSLSTSGSSYEQYF. The CDR3 DNA follows: TGTGCCAGCAGTTTATCAACTAGCGGAAGCTCCTACGAGCAGTACTTC.

This clone was seen only once. This sequence joins TRBV4-1 and TRBJ1-4; D is perhaps TRBD1 (5 bases). The CDR3 runs to 17 residues. Trimming shortened V by 4 bases and J by 6 bases, and 21 bases separated the two germline ends. CDR1 is MGHRA and CDR2 is YSYEKL in the germline V gene. CDR3 amino acids: CASSRGRVGGADEKLFF. The CDR3 DNA follows: TGCGCCAGCAGCCGTGGCCGGGTCGGGGGTGCGGATGAAAAACTGTTTTTT.

CDR3 nucleotides: TGTGCCAGCAGCTCTCGACAGGGCGGTGATCAGCCCCAGCATTTT. Translating gives CASSSRQGGDQPQHF. The chain carries TRBV7-2 and TRBJ1-5; 7 nucleotides line up with TRBD1. Looked up from germline, CDR1 is SGHTA and CDR2 is FQGNSA. This CDR3 has 15 residues. With V trimmed by 4 bases and J by 5 bases, 8 bases remained unmatched.

The chain is built from TRBV9 and TRBJ1-2; the match to TRBD1 covers 9 bases. The CDR3 is 16 amino acids. The V segment lost 2 bases and the J segment 8 bases; nucleotides outside the gene matches: 13. Per germline, CDR1 SGDLS and CDR2 YYNGEE. The CDR3 nucleotides are TGTGCCAGCAGCGTTGGGACAGGGAGTAGGGTAGAGGGCTACACCTTC. Translating gives CASSVGTGSRVEGYTF.

As for this clone: The sample holds other DNA sequences that translate to the same CDR3. The chain carries TRBV5-1 and TRBJ1-1, with D tentatively TRBD1 (5 bases). Germline V gene sequence: CDR1 SGHRS, CDR2 YFSETQ. Trimming removed 1 base from V and 1 base from J, with 8 bases in between. The CDR3 has 14 amino acids. CDR3 DNA: TGCGCCAGCAGCTTGCAAGGGGCGAACACTGAAGCTTTCTTT. Its protein is CASSLQGANTEAFF.

The V call is TRBV28, the J call TRBJ2-3, with 8 bases lining up with TRBD1. The CDR3 consists of 14 residues. Germline V gene data show CDR1 as MDHEN and CDR2 as SYDVKM. V trimming: 6 bases; J trimming: 1 base; junction bases outside the gene matches: 3. CDR3 region: CASRQQGGTDTQYF. For the CDR3, the DNA is TGTGCCAGCAGGCAACAGGGGGGCACAGATACGCAGTATTTT.

This chain connects TRBV9 to TRBJ1-1; the D gene is possibly TRBD1 (5 bases). Germline loops: CDR1 SGDLS, CDR2 YYNGEE. The CDR3 has 14 amino acids. The ends were cut back, 4 bases at V and 6 bases at J, with 16 bases in the middle. In nucleotides, the CDR3 is TGTGCCAGCAGCCTCCTGCCAGGGAATCCTGAAGCTTTCTTT. Protein sequence: CASSLLPGNPEAFF.

The rearrangement joins TRBV4-3 to TRBJ1-1; the match to TRBD1 covers 7 bases. Germline V CDR1 and CDR2: LGHNA, YSLEER. The CDR3 is 15 residues long. V shed 3 bases, J shed 4 bases, and the junction held 8 bases outside the gene matches. In DNA form, the CDR3 reads TGCGCCAGCAGCCAGTTCCACAGGGGAGGCACTGAAGCTTTCTTT. It specifies CASSQFHRGGTEAFF.

The chain combines TRBV30 with TRBJ1-2; tentative D call: TRBD1 (5 bases). The CDR3 has 13 residues. V gave up 6 bases and J gave up 8 bases, with 19 bases separating them. Germline CDR1 GTSNPN, CDR2 SVGIG (reference sequence). CDR3 DNA: TGTGCCTGTTTCGGAGGGGCCGCCCGAGGCTACACCTTC. Its protein product is CACFGGAARGYTF.

The gene calls are TRBV4-2 and TRBJ2-7, with TRBD1 matching 9 bases. The trim removed 0 bases at V and 2 bases at J, leaving 5 bases unmatched. This CDR3 has 16 residues. CDR1 is LGHNA, CDR2 YNFKEQ, per germline. In DNA, the CDR3 is TGTGCCAGCAGCCAAGAGTCCGGGACAGGGACCTACGAGCAGTACTTC. This sequence encodes CASSQESGTGTYEQYF.